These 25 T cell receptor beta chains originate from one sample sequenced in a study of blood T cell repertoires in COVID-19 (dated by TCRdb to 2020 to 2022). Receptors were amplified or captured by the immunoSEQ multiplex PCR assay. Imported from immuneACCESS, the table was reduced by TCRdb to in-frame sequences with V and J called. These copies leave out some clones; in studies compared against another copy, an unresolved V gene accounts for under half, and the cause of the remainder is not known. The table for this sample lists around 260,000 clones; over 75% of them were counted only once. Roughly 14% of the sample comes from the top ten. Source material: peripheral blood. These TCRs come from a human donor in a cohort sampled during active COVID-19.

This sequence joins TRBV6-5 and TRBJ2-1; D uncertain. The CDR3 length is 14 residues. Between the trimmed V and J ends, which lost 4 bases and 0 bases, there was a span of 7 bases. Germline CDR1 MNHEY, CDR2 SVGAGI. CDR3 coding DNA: TGTGCCAGCAGTTTAACTGTCTCCTACAATGAGCAGTTCTTC. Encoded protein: CASSLTVSYNEQFF.

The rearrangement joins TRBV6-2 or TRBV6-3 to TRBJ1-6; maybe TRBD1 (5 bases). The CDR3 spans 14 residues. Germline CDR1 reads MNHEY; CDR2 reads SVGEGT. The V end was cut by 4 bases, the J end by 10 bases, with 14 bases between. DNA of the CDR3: TGTGCCAGCAGTTCCAATATCCAGGGCTCACCCCTCCACTTT. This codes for CASSSNIQGSPLHF.

DNA for the CDR3: TGTGCCAGCAGCCAGTGGACTAGTCCGATTGTAGATACGCAGTATTTT. Translation: CASSQWTSPIVDTQYF. This chain links TRBV3-1 (or the pseudogene TRBV3-2) with TRBJ2-3; 7 nucleotides agree with TRBD2. The length of the CDR3 is 16 residues. J gave up 5 bases and V 3 bases, and 11 bases lay outside the gene matches. Per the germline V gene, CDR1 is LGHDT and CDR2 is YNNKEL (reference sequence).

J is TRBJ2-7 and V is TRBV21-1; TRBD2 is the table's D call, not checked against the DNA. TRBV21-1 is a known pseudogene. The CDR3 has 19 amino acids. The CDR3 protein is CASSKAIGGARQVVSEQYF. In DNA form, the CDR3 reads TGTGCCAGCAGCAAAGCGATCGGGGGGGCAAGACAGGTAGTAAGCGAGCAGTACTTC.

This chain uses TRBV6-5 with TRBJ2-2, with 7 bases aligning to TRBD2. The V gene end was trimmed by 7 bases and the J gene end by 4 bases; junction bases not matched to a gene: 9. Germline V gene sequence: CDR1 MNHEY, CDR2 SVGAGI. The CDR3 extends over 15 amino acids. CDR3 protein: CASMVEGLPTGELFF. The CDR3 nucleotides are TGTGCCAGCATGGTGGAGGGACTACCCACCGGGGAGCTGTTTTTT.

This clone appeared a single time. The CDR3: CAIMTSGVSSYNEQFF. The DNA of the CDR3 is TGTGCCATTATGACTAGCGGGGTGAGCTCCTACAATGAGCAGTTCTTC. The rearrangement joins TRBV28 to TRBJ2-1; TRBD2 matches 11 bases. This CDR3 contains 16 residues. Per the germline V gene, CDR1 is MDHEN and CDR2 is SYDVKM. The J segment lost 0 bases and the V segment lost 10 bases, leaving 8 bases of the junction unmatched.

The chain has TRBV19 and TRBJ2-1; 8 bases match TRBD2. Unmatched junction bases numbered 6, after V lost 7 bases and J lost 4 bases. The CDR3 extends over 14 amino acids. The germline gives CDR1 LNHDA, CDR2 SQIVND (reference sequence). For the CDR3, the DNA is TGTGCCAGTAACCAGCGGGAGAGATACAATGAGCAGTTCTTC. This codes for CASNQRERYNEQFF.

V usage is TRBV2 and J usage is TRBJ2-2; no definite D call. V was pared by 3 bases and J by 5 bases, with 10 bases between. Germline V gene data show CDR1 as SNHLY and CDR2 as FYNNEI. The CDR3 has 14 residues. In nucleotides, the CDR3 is TGTGCCAGCAGTGAGGCGTGGGCGACCGGGGAGCTGTTTTTT. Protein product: CASSEAWATGELFF.

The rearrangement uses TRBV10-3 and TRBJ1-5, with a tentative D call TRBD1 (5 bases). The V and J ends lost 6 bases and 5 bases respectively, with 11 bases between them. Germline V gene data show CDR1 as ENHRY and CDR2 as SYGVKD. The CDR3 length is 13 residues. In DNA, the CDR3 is TGTGCCATCAGCGCCGGGGGGGATCAGCCCCAGCATTTT. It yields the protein CAISAGGDQPQHF.

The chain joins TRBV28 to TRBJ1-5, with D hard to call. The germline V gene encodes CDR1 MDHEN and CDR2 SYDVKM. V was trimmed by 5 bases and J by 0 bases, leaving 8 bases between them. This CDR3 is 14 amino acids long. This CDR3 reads CASSETYSNQPQHF. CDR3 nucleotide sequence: TGTGCCAGCAGTGAAACCTATAGCAATCAGCCCCAGCATTTT. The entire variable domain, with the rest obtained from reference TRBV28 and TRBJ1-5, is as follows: DVKVTQSSRYLVKRTGEKVFLECVQDMDHENMFWYRQDPGLGLRLIYFSYDVKMKEKGDIPEGYSVSREKKERFSLILESASTNQTSMYLCASSETYSNQPQHFGDGTRLSIL.

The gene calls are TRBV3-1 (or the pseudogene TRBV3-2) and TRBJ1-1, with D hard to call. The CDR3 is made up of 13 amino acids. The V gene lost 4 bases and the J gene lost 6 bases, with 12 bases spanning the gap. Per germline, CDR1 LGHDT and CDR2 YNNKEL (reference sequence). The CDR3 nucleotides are TGTGCCAGCAGCCTTGTTGGGAGGGCTGAAGCTTTCTTT. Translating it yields CASSLVGRAEAFF.

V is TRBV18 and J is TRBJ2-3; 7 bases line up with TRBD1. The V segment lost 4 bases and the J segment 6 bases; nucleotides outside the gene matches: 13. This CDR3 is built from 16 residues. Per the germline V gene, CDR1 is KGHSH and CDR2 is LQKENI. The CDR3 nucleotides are TGTGCCAGCTCACGGGACAGCCCAGCGGCCGGGGATACGCAGTATTTT. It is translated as CASSRDSPAAGDTQYF.

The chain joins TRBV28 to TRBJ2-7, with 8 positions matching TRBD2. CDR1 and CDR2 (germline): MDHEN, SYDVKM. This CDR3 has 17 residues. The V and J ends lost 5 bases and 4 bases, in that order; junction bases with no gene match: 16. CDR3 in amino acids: CASSLPPSGRLLYEQYF. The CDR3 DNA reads TGTGCCAGCAGTCTCCCCCCAAGCGGGAGATTACTGTACGAGCAGTACTTC.

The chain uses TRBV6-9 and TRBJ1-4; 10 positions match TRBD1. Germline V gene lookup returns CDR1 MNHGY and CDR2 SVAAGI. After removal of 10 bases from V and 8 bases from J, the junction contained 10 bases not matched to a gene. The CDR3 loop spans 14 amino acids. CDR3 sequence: CATVPRDRGEKLFF. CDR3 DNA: TGTGCCACCGTACCAAGGGACAGGGGAGAAAAACTGTTTTTT.

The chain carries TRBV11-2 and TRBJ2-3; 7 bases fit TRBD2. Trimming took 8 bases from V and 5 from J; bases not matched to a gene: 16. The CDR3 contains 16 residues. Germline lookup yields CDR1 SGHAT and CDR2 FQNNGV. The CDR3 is CASAPSGGVREDTQYF. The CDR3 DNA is TGTGCCAGCGCACCTAGCGGCGGGGTCAGGGAAGATACGCAGTATTTT.

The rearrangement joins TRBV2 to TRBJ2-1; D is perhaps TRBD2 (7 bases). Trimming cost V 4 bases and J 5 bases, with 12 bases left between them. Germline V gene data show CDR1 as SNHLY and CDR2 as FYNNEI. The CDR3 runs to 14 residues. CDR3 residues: CASSVGGLDNEQFF. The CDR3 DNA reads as TGTGCCAGCAGTGTGGGGGGGCTGGACAATGAGCAGTTCTTC. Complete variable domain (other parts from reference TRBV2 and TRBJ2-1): EPEVTQTPSHQVTQMGQEVILRCVPISNHLYFYWYRQILGQKVEFLVSFYNNEISEKSEIFDDQFSVERPDGSNFTLKIRSTKLEDSAMYFCASSVGGLDNEQFFGPGTRLTVL.

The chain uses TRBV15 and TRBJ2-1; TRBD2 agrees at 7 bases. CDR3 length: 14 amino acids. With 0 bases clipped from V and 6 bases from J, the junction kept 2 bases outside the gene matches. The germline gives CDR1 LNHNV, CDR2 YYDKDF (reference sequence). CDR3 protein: CATSRDPGGNEQFF. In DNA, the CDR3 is TGTGCCACCAGCAGAGACCCGGGGGGCAATGAGCAGTTCTTC.

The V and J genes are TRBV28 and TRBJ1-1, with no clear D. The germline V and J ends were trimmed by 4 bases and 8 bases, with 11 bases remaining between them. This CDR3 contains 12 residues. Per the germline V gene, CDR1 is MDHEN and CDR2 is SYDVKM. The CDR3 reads CASSSGLDEAFF. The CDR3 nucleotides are TGTGCCAGCAGTTCCGGACTGGACGAAGCTTTCTTT.

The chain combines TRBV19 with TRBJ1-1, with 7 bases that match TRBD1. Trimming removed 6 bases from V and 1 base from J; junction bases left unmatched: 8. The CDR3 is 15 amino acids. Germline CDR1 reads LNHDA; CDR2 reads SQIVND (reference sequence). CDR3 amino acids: CASRGRDRKNTEAFF. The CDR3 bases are TGTGCCAGTAGGGGACGGGACAGAAAGAACACTGAAGCTTTCTTT.

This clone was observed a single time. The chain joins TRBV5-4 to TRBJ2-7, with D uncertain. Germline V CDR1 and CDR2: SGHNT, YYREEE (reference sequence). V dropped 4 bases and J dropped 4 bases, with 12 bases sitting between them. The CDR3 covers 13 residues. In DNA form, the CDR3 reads TGTGCCAGCAGCGAGGATTTGTTTTACGAGCAGTACTTC. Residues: CASSEDLFYEQYF. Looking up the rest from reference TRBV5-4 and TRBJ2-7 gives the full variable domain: ETGVTQSPTHLIKTRGQQVTLRCSSQSGHNTVSWYQQALGQGPQFIFQYYREEENGRGNFPPRFSGLQFPNYSSELNVNALELDDSALYLCASSEDLFYEQYFGPGTRLTVT.

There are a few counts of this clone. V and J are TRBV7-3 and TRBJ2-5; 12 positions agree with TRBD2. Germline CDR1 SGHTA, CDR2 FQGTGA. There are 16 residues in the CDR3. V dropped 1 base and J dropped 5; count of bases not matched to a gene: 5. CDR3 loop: CASSLSLAGGRETQYF. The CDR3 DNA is TGTGCCAGCAGCTTAAGCCTAGCGGGAGGGCGGGAGACCCAGTACTTC.

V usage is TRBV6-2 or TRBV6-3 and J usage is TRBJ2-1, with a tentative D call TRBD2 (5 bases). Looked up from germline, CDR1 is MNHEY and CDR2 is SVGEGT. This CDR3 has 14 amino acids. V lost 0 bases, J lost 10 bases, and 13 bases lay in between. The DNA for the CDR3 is TGTGCCAGCAGTTACTCAGGGCGGCGGAGGGAGCAGTTCTTC. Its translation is CASSYSGRRREQFF.

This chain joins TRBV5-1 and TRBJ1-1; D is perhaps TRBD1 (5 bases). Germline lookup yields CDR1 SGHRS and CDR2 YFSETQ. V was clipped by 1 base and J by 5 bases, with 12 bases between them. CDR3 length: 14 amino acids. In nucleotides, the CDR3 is TGCGCCAGCAGCTTGTCGGCAGGGCGTACTGAAGCTTTCTTT. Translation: CASSLSAGRTEAFF.

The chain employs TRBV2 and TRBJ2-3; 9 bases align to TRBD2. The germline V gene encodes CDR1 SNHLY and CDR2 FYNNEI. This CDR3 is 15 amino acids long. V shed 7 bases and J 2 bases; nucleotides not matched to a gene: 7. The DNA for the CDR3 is TGTGCCAGCAAGGTATTAGCGGGGGCCACAGATACGCAGTATTTT. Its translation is CASKVLAGATDTQYF.

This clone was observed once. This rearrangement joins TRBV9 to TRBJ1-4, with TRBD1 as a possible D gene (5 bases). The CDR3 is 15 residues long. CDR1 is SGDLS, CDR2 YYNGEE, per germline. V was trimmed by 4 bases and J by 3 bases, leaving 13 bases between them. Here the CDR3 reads CASSPQGHANEKLFF. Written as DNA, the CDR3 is TGTGCCAGCAGCCCTCAGGGTCATGCTAATGAAAAACTGTTTTTT.